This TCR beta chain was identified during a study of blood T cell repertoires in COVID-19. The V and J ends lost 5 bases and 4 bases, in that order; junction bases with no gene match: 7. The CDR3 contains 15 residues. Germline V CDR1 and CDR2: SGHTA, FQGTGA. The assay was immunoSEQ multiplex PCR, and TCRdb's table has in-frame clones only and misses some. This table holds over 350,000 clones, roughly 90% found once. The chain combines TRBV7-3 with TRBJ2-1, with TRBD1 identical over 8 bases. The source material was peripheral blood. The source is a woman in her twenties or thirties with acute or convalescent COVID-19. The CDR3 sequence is CASSLDRDLYNEQFF. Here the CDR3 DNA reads TGTGCCAGCAGCCTGGACAGGGACTTGTACAATGAGCAGTTCTTC.